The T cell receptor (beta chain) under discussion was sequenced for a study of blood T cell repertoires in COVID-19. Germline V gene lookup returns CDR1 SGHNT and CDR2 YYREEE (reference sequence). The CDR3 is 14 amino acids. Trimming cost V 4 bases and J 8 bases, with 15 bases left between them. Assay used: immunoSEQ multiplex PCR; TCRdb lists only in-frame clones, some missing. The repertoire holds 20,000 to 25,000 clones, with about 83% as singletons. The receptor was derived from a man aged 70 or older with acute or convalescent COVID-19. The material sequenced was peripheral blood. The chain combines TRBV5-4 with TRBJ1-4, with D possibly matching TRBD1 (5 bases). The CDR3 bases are TGTGCCAGCAGCACAGGAGGGCGGGAGGAAAAACTGTTTTTT. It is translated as CASSTGGREEKLFF.